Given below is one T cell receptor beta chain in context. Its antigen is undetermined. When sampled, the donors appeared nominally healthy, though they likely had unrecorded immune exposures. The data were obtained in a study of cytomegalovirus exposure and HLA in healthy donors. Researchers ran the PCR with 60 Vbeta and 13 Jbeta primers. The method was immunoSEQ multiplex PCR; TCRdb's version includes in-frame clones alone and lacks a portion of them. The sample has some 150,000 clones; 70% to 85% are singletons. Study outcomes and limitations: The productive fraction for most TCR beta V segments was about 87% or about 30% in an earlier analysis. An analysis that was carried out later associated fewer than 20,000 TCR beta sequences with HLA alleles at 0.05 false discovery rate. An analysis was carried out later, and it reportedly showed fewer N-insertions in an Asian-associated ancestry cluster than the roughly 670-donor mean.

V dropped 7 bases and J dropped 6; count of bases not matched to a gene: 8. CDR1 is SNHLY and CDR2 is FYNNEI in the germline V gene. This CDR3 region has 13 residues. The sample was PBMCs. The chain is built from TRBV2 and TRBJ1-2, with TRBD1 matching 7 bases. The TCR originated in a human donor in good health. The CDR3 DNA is TGTGCCAGCACCTCCGGGCAGGGGGATGGCTACACCTTC. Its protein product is CASTSGQGDGYTF.